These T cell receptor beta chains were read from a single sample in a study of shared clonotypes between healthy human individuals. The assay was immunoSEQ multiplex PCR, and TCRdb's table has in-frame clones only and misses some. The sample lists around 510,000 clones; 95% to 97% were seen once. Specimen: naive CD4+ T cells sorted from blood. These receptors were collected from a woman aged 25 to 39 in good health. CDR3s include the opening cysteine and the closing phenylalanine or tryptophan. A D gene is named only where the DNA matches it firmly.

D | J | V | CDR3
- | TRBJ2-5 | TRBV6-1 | CASSRQGEETQYF
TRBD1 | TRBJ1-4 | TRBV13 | CASSFEGAANEKLFF
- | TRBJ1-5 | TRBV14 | CASSQGFRTSNQPQHF
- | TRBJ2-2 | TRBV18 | CASSTQKNTGELFF
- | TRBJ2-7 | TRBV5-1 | CASSFGDTRTYEQYF
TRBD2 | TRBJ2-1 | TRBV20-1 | CSAGGLAGQFF
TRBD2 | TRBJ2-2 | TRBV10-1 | CASRISGISGELFF
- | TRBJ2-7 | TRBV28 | CASSLARVEYEQYF
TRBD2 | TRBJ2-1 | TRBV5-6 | CASSLGLAGAYEQFF
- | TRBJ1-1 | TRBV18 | CASSPGGYENTEAFF
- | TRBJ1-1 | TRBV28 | CASSSGTAREAFF
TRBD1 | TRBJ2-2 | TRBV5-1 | CASSFQGTGHPVPPGELFF
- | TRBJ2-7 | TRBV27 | CASSATLGFSYEQYF
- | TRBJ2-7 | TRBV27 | CASSSRGDTYEQYF
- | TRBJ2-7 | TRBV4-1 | CASSQDFTGLLYEQYF
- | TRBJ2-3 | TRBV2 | CASTLRQSTDTQYF
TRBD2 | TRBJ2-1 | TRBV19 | CASRVRIGTSGASSYNEQFF
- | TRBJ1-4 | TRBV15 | CATSRAQNEKLFF
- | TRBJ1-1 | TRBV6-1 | CAGGAGAFF
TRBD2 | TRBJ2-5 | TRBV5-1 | CASSFSGSGQETQYF
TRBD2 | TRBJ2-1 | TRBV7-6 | CASSHGLAGVNEQFF
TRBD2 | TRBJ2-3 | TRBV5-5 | CASSLPLAGVADTQYF
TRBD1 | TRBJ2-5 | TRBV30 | CAWSVISPGQGFGTQYF
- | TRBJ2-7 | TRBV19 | CASSIRGAGSGRSYEQYF
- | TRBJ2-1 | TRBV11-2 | CASSLDHHSPHEQFF
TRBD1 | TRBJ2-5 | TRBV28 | CASSKQGARKETQYF
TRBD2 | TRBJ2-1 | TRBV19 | CASRPILGLADYNEQFF
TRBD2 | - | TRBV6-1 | CASSEGPSGGSYEQYF
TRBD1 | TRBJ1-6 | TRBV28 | CASRFGDRTKIGIWPLHF
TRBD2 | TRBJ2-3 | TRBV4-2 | CASSQDVGTSGIADTQYF
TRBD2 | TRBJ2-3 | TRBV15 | CATSSYGLAGRTDTQYF
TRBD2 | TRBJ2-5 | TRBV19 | CASSKSPTSGRYLGETQYF
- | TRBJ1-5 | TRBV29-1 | CSVEISQNQPQHF
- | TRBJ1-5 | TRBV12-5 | CASGLPSGGNYSNQPQHF
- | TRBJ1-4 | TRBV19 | CASTARVLTATNEKLFF
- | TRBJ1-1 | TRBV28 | CASSSFRDQGRVPEAFF
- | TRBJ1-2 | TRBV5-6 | CASSLGHANYGYTF
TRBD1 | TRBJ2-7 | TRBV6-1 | CASMEWDRGPYEQYF
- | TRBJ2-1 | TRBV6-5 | CASSYLDQYNEQFF
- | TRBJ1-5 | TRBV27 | CASSLSRSYQPQHF
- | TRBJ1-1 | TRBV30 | CAWIDLGKNTEAFF
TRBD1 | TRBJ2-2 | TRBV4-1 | CASRETGGANTGELFF
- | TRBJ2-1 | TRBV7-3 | CASSLTFPNNEQFF
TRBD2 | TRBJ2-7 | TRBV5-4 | CASSFSGSHDEQYF
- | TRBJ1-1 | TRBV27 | CASSFELNTEAFF
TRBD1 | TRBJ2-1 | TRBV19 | CASSPTGNEQFF
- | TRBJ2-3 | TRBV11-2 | CASSSVSFTDTQYF
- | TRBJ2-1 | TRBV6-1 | CASSGDMGFDEQFF
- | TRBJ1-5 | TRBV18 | CASSTTVSDQPQHF
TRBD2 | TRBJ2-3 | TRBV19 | CASSNPKREWEDTQYF
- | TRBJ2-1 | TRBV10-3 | CAISGTTFEQFF
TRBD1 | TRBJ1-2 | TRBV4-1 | CASSSGTGDYGYTF
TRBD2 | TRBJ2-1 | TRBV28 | CASSFLAESLNEQFF
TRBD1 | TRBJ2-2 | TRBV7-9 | CASSFGTGITGELFF
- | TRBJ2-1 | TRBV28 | CASSLAGGISYNEQFF
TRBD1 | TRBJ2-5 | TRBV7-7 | CASSLDRGETQYF
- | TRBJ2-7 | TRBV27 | CASSSVPGGHEQYF
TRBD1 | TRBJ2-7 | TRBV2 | CAYSGQAYEQYF
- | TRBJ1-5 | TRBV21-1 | CASSIQGRCQPQHF
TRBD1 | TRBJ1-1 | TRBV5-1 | CASSPRDSVNTEAFF